This T cell receptor beta chain was retrieved from a study of T-cell reconstitution after alpha-beta-depleted transplantation in children. In its sample, this clonotype was seen many times. Its antigen is unknown. Unique molecular identifiers were incorporated into the prepared TCRbeta library. TCRdb used MiXCR to reprocess the PCR reads, holding one entry per CDR3 protein. Of around 100,000 distinct CDR3 sequences in the sample, 10% are singletons; the top ten hold under 40%. CDR3 length: 11 amino acids. With 2 bases removed from V and 7 bases from J, the gap between germline ends came to 5 bases. Germline CDR1 and CDR2: MNHEY and SVGAGI. Study-level results: T-cell counts and diversity were attributed mostly to newly produced T cells one year after transplant. At around two months after transplant, the alpha-beta T cells were reportedly derived from several hundred expanded clones that came from non-depleted graft cells. From surviving recipient T cells and thymic progenitors came the high day-60 TCRbeta diversity observed in some patients.

The sample consisted of PBMCs, taken before TCRalphabeta/CD19-depleted stem cell transplant. The origin of this receptor is a boy aged 2 to 10 with acute lymphoblastic leukemia, due to receive a stem cell transplant. The rearrangement joins TRBV6-5 to TRBJ1-1; D call uncertain. CDR3 nucleotides: TGTGCCAGCAGTTACGCCCGTGAAGCTTTCTTT. It specifies CASSYAREAFF.